The T cell receptor beta chain under discussion was sequenced for a study of blood T cell repertoires in COVID-19. V shed 1 base and J shed 8 bases, with 12 bases lying between them. The CDR3 is made up of 15 amino acids. Germline values: CDR1 LNHDA, CDR2 SQIVND (reference sequence). Sequencing used immunoSEQ multiplex PCR; TCRdb keeps in-frame clones, though not all of them. This sample yields 100,000 or so clones, of which roughly 76% are seen a single time; more than 8% belongs to the top ten. The sequence derives from a woman in her seventies with acute or convalescent COVID-19. The J gene is TRBJ1-6, the V gene TRBV19; no clear D gene. The sequencing sample was made of peripheral blood. CDR3 region: CASSIGSLRDSPLHF. In DNA form, the CDR3 reads TGTGCCAGTAGTATAGGTTCGCTTCGGGATTCACCCCTCCACTTT. Supplemented by reference TRBV19 and TRBJ1-6, the full variable domain reads DGGITQSPKYLFRKEGQNVTLSCEQNLNHDAMYWYRQDPGQGLRLIYYSQIVNDFQKGDIAEGYSVSREKKESFPLTVTSAQKNPTAFYLCASSIGSLRDSPLHFGNGTRLTVT.